This T cell receptor (beta chain) was documented in a study of control samples from healthy donors and cancer patients. Measured with immunoSEQ multiplex PCR; TCRdb has only the in-frame clones, and not every one. The repertoire holds 82,000 or so clones, with around 94% as singletons. This TCR was sampled from a woman aged 18-29 years in good health. Sequencing was done on a sample of blood.

The CDR3 here is CASSLVTGSQETQYF. CDR3 DNA sequence: TGTGCCAGCAGCTTAGTGACAGGAAGTCAGGAGACCCAGTACTTC. The V gene is TRBV7-9, the J gene TRBJ2-5; the D gene is possibly TRBD1 (6 bases). Germline CDR1 reads SEHNR; CDR2 reads FQNEAQ (reference sequence). This CDR3 is 15 amino acids long. V was cut by 1 base and J by 5 bases, with 14 bases left in between. Combining the CDR3 with reference TRBV7-9 and TRBJ2-5 gives the whole variable domain DTGVSQNPRHKITKRGQNVTFRCDPISEHNRLYWYRQTLGQGPEFLTYFQNEAQLEKSRLLSDRFSAERPKGSFSTLEIQRTEQGDSAMYLCASSLVTGSQETQYFGPGTRLLVL.